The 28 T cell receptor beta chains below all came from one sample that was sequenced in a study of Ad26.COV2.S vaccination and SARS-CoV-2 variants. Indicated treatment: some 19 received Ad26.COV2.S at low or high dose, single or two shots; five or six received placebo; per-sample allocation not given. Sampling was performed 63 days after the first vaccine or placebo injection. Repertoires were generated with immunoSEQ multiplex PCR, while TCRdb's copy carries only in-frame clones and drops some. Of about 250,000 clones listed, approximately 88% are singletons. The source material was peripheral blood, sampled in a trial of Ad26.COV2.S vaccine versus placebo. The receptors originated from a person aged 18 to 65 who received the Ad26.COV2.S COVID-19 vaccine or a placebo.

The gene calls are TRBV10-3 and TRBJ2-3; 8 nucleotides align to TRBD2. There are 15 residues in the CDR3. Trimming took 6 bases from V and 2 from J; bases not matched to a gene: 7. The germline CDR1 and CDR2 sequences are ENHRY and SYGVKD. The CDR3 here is CAIRETSVNTDTQYF. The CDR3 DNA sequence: TGTGCCATCAGGGAGACTAGCGTCAACACAGATACGCAGTATTTT.

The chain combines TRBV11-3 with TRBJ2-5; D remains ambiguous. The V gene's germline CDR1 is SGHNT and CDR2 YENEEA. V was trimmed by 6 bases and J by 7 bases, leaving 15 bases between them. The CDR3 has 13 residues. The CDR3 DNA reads TGTGCCAGCAGGGAACCACCTATGGGGACCCAGTACTTC. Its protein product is CASREPPMGTQYF.

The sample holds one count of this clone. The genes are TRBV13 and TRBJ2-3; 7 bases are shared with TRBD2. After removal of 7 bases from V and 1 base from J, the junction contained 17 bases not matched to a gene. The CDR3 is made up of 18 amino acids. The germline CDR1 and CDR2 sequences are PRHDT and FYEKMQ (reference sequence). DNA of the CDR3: TGTGCCAGCATCCTAAAGGCCCTGCTAGCGGAGCGCACAGATACGCAGTATTTT. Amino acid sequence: CASILKALLAERTDTQYF.

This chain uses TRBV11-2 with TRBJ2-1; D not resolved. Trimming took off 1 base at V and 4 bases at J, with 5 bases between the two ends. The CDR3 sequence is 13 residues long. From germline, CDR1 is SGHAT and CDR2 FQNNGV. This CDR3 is CASSLGRYNEQFF. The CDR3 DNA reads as TGTGCCAGCAGCTTAGGTCGGTACAATGAGCAGTTCTTC.

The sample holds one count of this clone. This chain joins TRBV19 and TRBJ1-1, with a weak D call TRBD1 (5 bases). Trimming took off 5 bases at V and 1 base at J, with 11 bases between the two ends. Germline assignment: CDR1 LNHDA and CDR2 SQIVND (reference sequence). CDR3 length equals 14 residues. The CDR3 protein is CASSWDGSNTEAFF. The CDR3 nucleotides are TGTGCCAGTAGTTGGGACGGTTCGAACACTGAAGCTTTCTTT.

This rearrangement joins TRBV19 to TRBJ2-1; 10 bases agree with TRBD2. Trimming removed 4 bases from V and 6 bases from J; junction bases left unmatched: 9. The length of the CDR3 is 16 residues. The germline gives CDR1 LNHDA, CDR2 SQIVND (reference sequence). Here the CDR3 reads CASSTLRGTSANEQFF. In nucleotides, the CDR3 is TGTGCCAGTAGTACGCTCCGAGGGACTAGCGCCAATGAGCAGTTCTTC.

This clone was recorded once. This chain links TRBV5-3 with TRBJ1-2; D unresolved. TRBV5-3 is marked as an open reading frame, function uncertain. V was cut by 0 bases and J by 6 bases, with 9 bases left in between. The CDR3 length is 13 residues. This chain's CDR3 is CARSLARPHGYTF. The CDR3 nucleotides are TGTGCCAGAAGCTTGGCCAGGCCCCATGGCTACACCTTC.

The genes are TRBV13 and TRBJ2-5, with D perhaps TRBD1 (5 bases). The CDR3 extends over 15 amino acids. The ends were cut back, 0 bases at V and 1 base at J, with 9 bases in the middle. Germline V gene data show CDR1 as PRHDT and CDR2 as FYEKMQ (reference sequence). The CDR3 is CASSLGGRAQETQYF. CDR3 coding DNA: TGTGCCAGCAGCTTAGGCGGCAGGGCCCAAGAGACCCAGTACTTC.

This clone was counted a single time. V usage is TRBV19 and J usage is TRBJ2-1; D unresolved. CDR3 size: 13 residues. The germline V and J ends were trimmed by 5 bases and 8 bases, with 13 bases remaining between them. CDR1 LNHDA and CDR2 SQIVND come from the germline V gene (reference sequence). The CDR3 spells CASSPDQGHEQFF. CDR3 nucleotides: TGTGCCAGTAGTCCGGACCAAGGGCATGAGCAGTTCTTC.

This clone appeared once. This CDR3 reads CASSTNGGYRTEAFF. The CDR3 DNA follows: TGTGCCAGCAGCACAAATGGAGGGTATAGAACTGAAGCTTTCTTT. The gene calls are TRBV7-2 and TRBJ1-1; no clear D. This CDR3 has 15 residues. Trimming took off 5 bases at V and 5 bases at J, with 18 bases between the two ends. CDR1 is SGHTA and CDR2 is FQGNSA in the germline V gene.

CDR3 DNA sequence: TGTGCCAGCAGCAGGAGGGCTGGGAAGGGGAGCAATCAGCCCCAGCATTTT. It codes for CASSRRAGKGSNQPQHF. This sequence joins TRBV7-2 and TRBJ1-5; weak D call: TRBD1 (5 bases). This CDR3 has 17 amino acids. The germline V gene has CDR1 SGHTA and CDR2 FQGNSA. Between the trimmed V and J ends, which lost 5 bases and 1 base, there was a span of 18 bases.

The DNA for the CDR3 is TGTGCCAGCAGCTCAGGGGAGACCCAGTACTTC. Residues: CASSSGETQYF. The chain employs TRBV7-2 and TRBJ2-5; a possible D gene is TRBD1 (5 bases). This CDR3 has 11 amino acids. V lost 4 bases to trimming and J lost 5 bases, with 5 bases between them. The germline CDR1 and CDR2 sequences are SGHTA and FQGNSA.

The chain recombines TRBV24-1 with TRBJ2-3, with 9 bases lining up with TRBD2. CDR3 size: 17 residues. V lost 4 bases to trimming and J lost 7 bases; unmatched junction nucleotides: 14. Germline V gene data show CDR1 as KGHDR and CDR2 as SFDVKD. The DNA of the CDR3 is TGTGCCACCAGTGAGCCCGGGGGCGGGAGGGTCCGAAATACGCAGTATTTT. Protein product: CATSEPGGGRVRNTQYF.

The CDR3 loop is CASSSGIGELFF. CDR3 nucleotides: TGTGCCAGCAGCTCTGGAATCGGGGAGCTGTTTTTT. The gene calls are TRBV11-1 and TRBJ2-2; D not resolved. The CDR3 covers 12 residues. Per the germline V gene, CDR1 is SGHAT and CDR2 is FQDESV (reference sequence). The germline V and J ends were trimmed by 4 bases and 7 bases, with 7 bases remaining between them.

The CDR3 nucleotides are TGTGCCAGCAGCGGGATAATTGGGGGCACAGATACGCAGTATTTT. Protein: CASSGIIGGTDTQYF. This chain joins TRBV7-8 and TRBJ2-3; D is ambiguous. Germline CDR1 and CDR2: SGHVS and FQNEAQ. The CDR3 spans 15 residues. V shed 5 bases and J shed 1 base, with 13 bases lying between them.

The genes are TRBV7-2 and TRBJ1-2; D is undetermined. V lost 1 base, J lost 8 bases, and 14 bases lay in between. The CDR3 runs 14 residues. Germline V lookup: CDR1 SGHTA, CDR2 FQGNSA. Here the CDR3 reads CASSLGTEGLGYTF. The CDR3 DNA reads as TGTGCCAGCAGCTTAGGAACAGAAGGGTTAGGCTACACCTTC.

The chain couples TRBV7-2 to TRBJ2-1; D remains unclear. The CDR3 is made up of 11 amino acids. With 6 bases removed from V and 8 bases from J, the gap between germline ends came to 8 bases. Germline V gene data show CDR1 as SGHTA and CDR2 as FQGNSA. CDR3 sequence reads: CASSYRYEQFF. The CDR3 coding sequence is TGTGCCAGCAGTTACAGATATGAGCAGTTCTTC.

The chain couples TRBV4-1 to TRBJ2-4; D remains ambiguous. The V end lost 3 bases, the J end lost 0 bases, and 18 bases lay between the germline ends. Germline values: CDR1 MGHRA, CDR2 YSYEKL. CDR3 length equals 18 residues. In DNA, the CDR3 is TGCGCCAGCAGCCAGACCATATTGGAGATCCTAGCCAAAAACATTCAGTACTTC. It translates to CASSQTILEILAKNIQYF.

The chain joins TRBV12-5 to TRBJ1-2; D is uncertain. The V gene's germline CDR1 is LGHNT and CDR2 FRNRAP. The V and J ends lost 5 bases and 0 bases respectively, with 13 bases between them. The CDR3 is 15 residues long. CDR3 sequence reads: CASGPSWIANYGYTF. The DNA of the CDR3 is TGTGCTAGTGGTCCATCCTGGATAGCTAACTATGGCTACACCTTC. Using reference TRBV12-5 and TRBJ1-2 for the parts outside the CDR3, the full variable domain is DARVTQTPRHKVTEMGQEVTMRCQPILGHNTVFWYRQTMMQGLELLAYFRNRAPLDDSGMPKDRFSAEMPDATLATLKIQPSEPRDSAVYFCASGPSWIANYGYTFGSGTRLTVV.

CDR3 sequence: CASSEEQGDYTF. In DNA form, the CDR3 reads TGTGCCAGCAGTGAGGAACAGGGGGACTACACCTTC. The chain employs TRBV2 and TRBJ1-2; 8 bases agree with TRBD1. This CDR3 spans 12 amino acids. With 3 bases clipped from V and 10 bases from J, the junction kept 4 bases outside the gene matches. CDR1 is SNHLY and CDR2 is FYNNEI in the germline V gene.

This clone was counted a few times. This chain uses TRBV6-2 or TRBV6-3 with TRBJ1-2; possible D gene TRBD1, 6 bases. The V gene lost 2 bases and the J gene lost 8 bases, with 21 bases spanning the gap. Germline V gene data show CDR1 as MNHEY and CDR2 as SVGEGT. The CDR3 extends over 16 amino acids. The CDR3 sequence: CASSYGVGGLRTGYTF. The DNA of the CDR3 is TGTGCCAGCAGTTACGGGGTCGGGGGCCTCCGGACCGGCTACACCTTC.

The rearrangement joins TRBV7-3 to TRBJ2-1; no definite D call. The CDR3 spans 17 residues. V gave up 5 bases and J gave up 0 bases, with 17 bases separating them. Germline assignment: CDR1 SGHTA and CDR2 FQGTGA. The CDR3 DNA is TGTGCCAGCAGCATCACCCGGAGTCCTAGCTCCTACAATGAGCAGTTCTTC. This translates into CASSITRSPSSYNEQFF.

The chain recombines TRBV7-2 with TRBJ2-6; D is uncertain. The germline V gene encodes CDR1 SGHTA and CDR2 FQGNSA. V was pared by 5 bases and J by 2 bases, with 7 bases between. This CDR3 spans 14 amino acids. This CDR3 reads CASSLTTGANVLTF. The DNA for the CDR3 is TGTGCCAGCAGCCTTACTACTGGGGCCAACGTCCTGACTTTC.

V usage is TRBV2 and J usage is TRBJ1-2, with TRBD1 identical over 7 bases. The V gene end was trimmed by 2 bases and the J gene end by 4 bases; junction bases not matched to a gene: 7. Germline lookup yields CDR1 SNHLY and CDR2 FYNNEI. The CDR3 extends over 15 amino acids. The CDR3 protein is CASSESGQIGYGYTF. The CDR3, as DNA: TGTGCCAGCAGTGAATCGGGACAGATCGGCTATGGCTACACCTTC.

The CDR3 spells CASSRDASGANVLTF. The CDR3 nucleotides are TGTGCCAGCAGCCGCGACGCCTCTGGGGCCAACGTCCTGACTTTC. This chain links TRBV6-5 with TRBJ2-6; D not resolved. This CDR3 comprises 15 residues. V dropped 6 bases and J dropped 0 bases, with 9 bases sitting between them. Germline CDR1 reads MNHEY; CDR2 reads SVGAGI.

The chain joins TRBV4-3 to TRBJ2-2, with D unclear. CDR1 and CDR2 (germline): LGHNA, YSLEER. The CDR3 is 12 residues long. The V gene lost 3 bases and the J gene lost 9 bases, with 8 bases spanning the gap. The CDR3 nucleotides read TGCGCCAGCAGCCACTCGCGCCGGGAGCTGTTTTTT. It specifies CASSHSRRELFF.

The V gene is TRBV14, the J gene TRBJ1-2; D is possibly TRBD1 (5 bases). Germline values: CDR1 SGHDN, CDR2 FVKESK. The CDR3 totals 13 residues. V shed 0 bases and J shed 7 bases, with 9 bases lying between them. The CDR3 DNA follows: TGTGCCAGCAGCCAAGAAGGGGTGGGTGGCTACACCTTC. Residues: CASSQEGVGGYTF.

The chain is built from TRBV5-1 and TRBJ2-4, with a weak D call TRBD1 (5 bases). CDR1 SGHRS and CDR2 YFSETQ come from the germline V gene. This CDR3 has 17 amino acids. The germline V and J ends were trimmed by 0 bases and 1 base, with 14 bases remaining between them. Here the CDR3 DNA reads TGCGCCAGCAGCTTGGGTTGGGGCTCGGATGCCAAAAACATTCAGTACTTC. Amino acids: CASSLGWGSDAKNIQYF.